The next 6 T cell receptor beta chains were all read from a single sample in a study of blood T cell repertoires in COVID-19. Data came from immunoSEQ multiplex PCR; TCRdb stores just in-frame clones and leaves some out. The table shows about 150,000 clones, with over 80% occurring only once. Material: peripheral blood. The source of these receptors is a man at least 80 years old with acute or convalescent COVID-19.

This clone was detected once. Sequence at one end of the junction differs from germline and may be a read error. CDR3 residues: CASSSPGQGHSLTNSPEGF. The DNA for the CDR3 is TGTGCCAGCAGTTCTCCGGGACAGGGGCACTCCCTAACTAATTCGCCGGAAGGTTTT. The chain recombines TRBV28 with TRBJ1-4; TRBD1 matches 10 bases. Per the germline V gene, CDR1 is MDHEN and CDR2 is SYDVKM. The CDR3 loop spans 19 amino acids. Combining the CDR3 with reference TRBV28 and TRBJ1-4 gives the whole variable domain DVKVTQSSRYLVKRTGEKVFLECVQDMDHENMFWYRQDPGLGLRLIYFSYDVKMKEKGDIPEGYSVSREKKERFSLILESASTNQTSMYLCASSSPGQGHSLTNSPEGFGSGTQLSVL.

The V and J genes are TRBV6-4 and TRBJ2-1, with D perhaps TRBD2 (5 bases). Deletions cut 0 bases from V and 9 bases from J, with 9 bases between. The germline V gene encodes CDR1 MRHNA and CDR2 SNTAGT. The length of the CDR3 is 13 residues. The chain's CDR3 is CASSDSRSGEQFF. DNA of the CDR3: TGTGCCAGCAGTGACTCGAGGAGCGGTGAGCAGTTCTTC.

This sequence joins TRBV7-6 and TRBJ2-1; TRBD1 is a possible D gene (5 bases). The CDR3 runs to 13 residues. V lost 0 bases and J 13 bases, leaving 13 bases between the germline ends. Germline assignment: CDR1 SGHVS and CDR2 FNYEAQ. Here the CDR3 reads CASSLAGASKQFF. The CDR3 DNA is TGTGCCAGCAGCTTAGCAGGGGCATCGAAACAGTTCTTC.

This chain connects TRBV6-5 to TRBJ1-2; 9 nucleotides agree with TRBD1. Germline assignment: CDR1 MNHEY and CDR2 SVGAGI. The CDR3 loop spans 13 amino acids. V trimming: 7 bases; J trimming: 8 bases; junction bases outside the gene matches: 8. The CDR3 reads CASTPDRGRGYTF. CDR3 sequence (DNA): TGTGCCAGCACCCCGGACAGGGGTAGGGGCTACACCTTC.

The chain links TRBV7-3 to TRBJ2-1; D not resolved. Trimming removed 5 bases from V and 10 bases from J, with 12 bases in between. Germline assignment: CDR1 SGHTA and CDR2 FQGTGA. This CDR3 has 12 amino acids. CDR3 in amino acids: CASSEASGEQFF. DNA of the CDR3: TGTGCCAGCAGCGAGGCCTCCGGGGAGCAGTTCTTC.

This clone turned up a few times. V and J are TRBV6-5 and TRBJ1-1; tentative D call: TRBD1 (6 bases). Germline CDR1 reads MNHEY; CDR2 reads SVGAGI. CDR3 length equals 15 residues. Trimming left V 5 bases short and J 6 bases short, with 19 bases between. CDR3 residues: CASSKYRERDPEAFF. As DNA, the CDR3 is TGTGCCAGCAGTAAGTACAGGGAAAGAGATCCTGAAGCTTTCTTT.